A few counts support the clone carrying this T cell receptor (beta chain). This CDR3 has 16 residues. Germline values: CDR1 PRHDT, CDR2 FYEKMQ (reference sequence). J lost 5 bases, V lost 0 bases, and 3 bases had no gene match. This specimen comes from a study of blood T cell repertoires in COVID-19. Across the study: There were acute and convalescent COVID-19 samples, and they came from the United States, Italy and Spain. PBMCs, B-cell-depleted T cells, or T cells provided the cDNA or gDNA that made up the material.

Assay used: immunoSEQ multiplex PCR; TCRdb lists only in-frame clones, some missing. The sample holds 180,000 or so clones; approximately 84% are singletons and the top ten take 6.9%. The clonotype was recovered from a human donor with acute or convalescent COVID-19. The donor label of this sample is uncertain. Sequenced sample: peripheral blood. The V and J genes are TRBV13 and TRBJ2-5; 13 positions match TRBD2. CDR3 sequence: CASSLGLAGGLETQYF. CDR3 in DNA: TGTGCCAGCAGCTTAGGACTAGCGGGAGGGCTGGAGACCCAGTACTTC.